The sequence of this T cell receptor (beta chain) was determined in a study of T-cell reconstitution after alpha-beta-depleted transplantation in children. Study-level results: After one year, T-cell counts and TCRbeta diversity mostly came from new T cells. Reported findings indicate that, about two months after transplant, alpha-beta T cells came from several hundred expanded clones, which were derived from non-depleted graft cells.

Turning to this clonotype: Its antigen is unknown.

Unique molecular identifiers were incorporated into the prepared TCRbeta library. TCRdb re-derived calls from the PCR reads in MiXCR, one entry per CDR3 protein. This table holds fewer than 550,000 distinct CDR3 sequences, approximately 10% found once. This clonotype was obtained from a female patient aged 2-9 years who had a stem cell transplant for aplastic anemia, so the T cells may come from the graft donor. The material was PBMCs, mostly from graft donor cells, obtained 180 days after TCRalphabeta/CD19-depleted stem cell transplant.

The CDR3 here is CASSIRGRANEQFF. CDR3 in DNA: TGTGCCAGTAGTATCAGGGGGCGGGCGAATGAGCAGTTCTTC. This chain connects TRBV19 to TRBJ2-1, with 8 bases matching TRBD1. The trim removed 3 bases at V and 7 bases at J, leaving 5 bases unmatched. This CDR3 region has 14 residues. Germline-derived CDR1 and CDR2 are LNHDA and SQIVND (reference sequence).